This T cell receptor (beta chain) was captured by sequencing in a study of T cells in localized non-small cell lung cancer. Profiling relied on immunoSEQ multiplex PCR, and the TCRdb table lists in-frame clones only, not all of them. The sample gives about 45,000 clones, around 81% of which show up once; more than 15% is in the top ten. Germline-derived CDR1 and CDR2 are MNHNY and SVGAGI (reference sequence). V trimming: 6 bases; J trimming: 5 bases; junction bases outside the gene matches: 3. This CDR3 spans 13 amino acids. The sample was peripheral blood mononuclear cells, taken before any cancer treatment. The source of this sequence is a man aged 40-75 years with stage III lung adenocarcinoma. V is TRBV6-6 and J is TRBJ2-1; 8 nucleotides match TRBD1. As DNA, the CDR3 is TGTGCCAGCAGCCAACAGGGGGACAATGAGCAGTTCTTC. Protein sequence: CASSQQGDNEQFF.